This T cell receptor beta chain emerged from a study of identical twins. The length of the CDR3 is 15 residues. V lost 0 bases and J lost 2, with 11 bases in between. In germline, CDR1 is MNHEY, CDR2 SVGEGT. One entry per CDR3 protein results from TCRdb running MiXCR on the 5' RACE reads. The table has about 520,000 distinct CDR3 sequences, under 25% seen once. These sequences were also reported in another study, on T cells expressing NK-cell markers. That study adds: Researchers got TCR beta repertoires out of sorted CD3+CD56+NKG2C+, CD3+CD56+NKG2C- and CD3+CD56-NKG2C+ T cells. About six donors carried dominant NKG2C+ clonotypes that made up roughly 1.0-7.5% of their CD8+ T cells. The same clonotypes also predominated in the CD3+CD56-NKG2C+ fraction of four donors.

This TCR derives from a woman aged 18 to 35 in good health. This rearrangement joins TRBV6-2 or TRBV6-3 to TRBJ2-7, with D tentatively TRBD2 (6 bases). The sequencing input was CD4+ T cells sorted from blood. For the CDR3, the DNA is TGTGCCAGCAGTTACTCGGGGAGGTGGCCCTACGAGCAGTACTTC. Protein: CASSYSGRWPYEQYF.